This paragraph covers one T cell receptor (beta chain) sequence. These data belong to a study of shared clonotypes between healthy human individuals. Only CD45RO-negative cells positively selected for CCR7 counted as naive CD8 cells, so terminally differentiated effector memory CD45RA+ cells were excluded. Repertoires were generated with immunoSEQ multiplex PCR, while TCRdb's copy carries only in-frame clones and drops some. The sample includes some 2 million clones, over 85% of them seen just once. With 2 bases removed from V and 3 bases from J, the gap between germline ends came to 13 bases. Germline-derived CDR1 and CDR2 are MNHEY and SMNVEV (reference sequence). This CDR3 comprises 16 residues.

The rearrangement links TRBV27 to TRBJ2-2, with D possibly matching TRBD2 (6 bases). Sequencing input: naive CD8+ T cells sorted from blood. This TCR derives from a man between 18 and 35 years old in good health. DNA of the CDR3: TGTGCCAGCAGTTTAGGAGGGGCGCCGGACACCGGGGAGCTGTTTTTT. Residues: CASSLGGAPDTGELFF.